The present T cell receptor (beta chain) was sequenced within a study of persistence of HIV-infected CD4 T cells. V lost 0 bases, J lost 10 bases, and 11 bases lay in between. Germline V gene data show CDR1 as SGDLS and CDR2 as YYNGEE. The CDR3 is 14 amino acids. The immunoSEQ assay was version 4, run in survey mode. Only in-frame clones appear in the TCRdb table, and some are missing; sequencing was by immunoSEQ multiplex PCR. The sample holds some 13,000 clones; about 66% are singletons and the top ten take 6.9%. Overlapping HIV-1 Gag 15-mer peptides at around 0.91 ug per peptide per mL were used. Sorting of responding CD4+ T cells relied on upregulated CD40 ligand together with CD69. These HIV-1-infected adults initiated suppressive ART in chronic infection. To note about this clone: What it binds is not known.

Regarding the study as a whole: TCRbeta richness was lower in CMV- and Gag-responding cells than in anti-CD3/anti-CD28-responding cells.

Sequencing was performed on CD4+ T cells sorted from PBMCs after approximately 18-hour stimulation, taken from a patient who received antiretroviral therapy. The sequence was collected from an adult man with HIV who was CMV-seropositive. The chain links TRBV9 to TRBJ1-6; D gene ambiguous. CDR3 DNA sequence: TGTGCCAGCAGCGTAGGCGAGGCGGACTCACCCCTCCACTTT. Protein: CASSVGEADSPLHF.